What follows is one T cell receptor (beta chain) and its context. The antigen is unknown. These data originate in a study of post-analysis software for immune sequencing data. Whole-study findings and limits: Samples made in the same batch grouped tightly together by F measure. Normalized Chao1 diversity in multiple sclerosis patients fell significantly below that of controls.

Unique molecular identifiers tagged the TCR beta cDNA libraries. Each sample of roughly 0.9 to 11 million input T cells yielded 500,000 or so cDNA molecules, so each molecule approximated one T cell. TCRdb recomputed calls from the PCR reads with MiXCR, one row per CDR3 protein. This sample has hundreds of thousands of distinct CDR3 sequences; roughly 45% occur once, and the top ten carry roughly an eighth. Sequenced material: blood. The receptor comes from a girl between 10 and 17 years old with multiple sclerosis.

The CDR3: CASSLVSASGRRDEQYF. The CDR3 bases are TGTGCCAGCAGTTTAGTTTCTGCTAGCGGTAGGAGGGACGAGCAGTACTTC. This chain joins TRBV28 and TRBJ2-7, with 7 positions matching TRBD2. The junction had 15 bases not matched to a gene; V was cut back by 2 bases and J by 5 bases. Germline CDR1 and CDR2: MDHEN and SYDVKM. The CDR3 sequence is 17 residues long.